The 24 T cell receptor beta chains in this list originate from one sample, sequenced in a study of shared T cell receptors in the human thymus. TCRdb's table, derived via immunoSEQ multiplex PCR, lists solely in-frame clones and lacks some. The table includes hundreds of thousands of clones, approximately 87% detected once. Another study also made use of these data, one on human thymus T cells.

Sequences were obtained from thymocytes. The receptor set was obtained from a boy in the first two years of life with a congenital heart defect.

The CDR3 DNA follows: TGTGCCAGCAGTTTATATCAGGGGGGAAATCAGCCCCAGCATTTT. Protein: CASSLYQGGNQPQHF. V usage is TRBV28 and J usage is TRBJ1-5; 7 nucleotides match TRBD1. CDR1 is MDHEN, CDR2 SYDVKM, per germline. With 1 base clipped from V and 4 bases from J, the junction kept 4 bases outside the gene matches. The CDR3 runs 15 residues. Combining the CDR3 with reference TRBV28 and TRBJ1-5 gives the whole variable domain DVKVTQSSRYLVKRTGEKVFLECVQDMDHENMFWYRQDPGLGLRLIYFSYDVKMKEKGDIPEGYSVSREKKERFSLILESASTNQTSMYLCASSLYQGGNQPQHFGDGTRLSIL.

V usage is TRBV28 and J usage is TRBJ2-2, with 7 bases fitting TRBD1. The CDR3 contains 17 residues. V trimming: 5 bases; J trimming: 5 bases; junction bases outside the gene matches: 14. CDR1 is MDHEN and CDR2 is SYDVKM in the germline V gene. The CDR3 here is CASSPYWTGQGTGELFF. In DNA, the CDR3 is TGTGCCAGCAGTCCCTATTGGACAGGCCAGGGGACCGGGGAGCTGTTTTTT.

The V gene is TRBV28, the J gene TRBJ2-1; 10 bases fit TRBD1. The germline CDR1 and CDR2 sequences are MDHEN and SYDVKM. Trimming cost V 7 bases and J 3 bases; bases outside gene matches: 3. The CDR3 covers 14 residues. DNA of the CDR3: TGTGCCAGCAAGGGACAGGGGAACTACAATGAGCAGTTCTTC. Translated: CASKGQGNYNEQFF.

This chain uses TRBV10-2 with TRBJ2-4; 11 positions match TRBD1. Per germline, CDR1 WSHSY and CDR2 SAAADI. The CDR3 length is 16 residues. J lost 1 base, V lost 8 bases, and 7 bases had no gene match. The CDR3 loop reads CASAGTGGFAKNIQYF. The CDR3 DNA sequence: TGCGCCAGCGCTGGGACAGGGGGGTTTGCCAAAAACATTCAGTACTTC.

The V gene is TRBV28, the J gene TRBJ2-5; D may be TRBD1 (6 bases). The V end was cut by 8 bases, the J end by 2 bases, with 12 bases between. The germline gives CDR1 MDHEN, CDR2 SYDVKM. The CDR3 has 13 residues. CDR3 sequence reads: CASCGTPQETQYF. The CDR3 DNA sequence: TGTGCCAGCTGTGGGACACCTCAAGAGACCCAGTACTTC.

The chain carries TRBV6-5 and TRBJ2-5; 8 bases fit TRBD1. CDR3 length: 15 amino acids. V was clipped by 4 bases and J by 5 bases; unmatched bases: 9. CDR1 is MNHEY, CDR2 SVGAGI, per germline. CDR3 DNA sequence: TGTGCCAGCAGTTGCGGACAGGGCAAGGGGGAGACCCAGTACTTC. Its protein is CASSCGQGKGETQYF.

This rearrangement joins TRBV5-6 to TRBJ1-1; 8 bases are shared with TRBD1. The CDR3 loop spans 17 amino acids. Germline assignment: CDR1 SGHDT and CDR2 YYEEEE. The junction had 15 bases not matched to a gene; V was cut back by 6 bases and J by 2 bases. The CDR3 reads CASNWGADRGLNTEAFF. CDR3 in DNA: TGTGCCAGCAACTGGGGGGCTGACAGGGGCCTTAACACTGAAGCTTTCTTT.

Comments on this clone: Other nucleotide sequences from this sample produce the same CDR3. The V and J genes are TRBV29-1 and TRBJ1-6, with 7 bases lining up with TRBD1. CDR1 is SQVTM and CDR2 is ANQGSEA in the germline V gene. There are 16 residues in the CDR3. Losses at the gene ends were 3 bases for V and 11 bases for J; bases not matched to a gene: 16. DNA for the CDR3: TGCAGCGTTGATCGACAGGGCCAAAGTGGGGACCCACCCCTCCACTTT. The encoded protein is CSVDRQGQSGDPPLHF.

The V gene is TRBV25-1, the J gene TRBJ2-5, with TRBD2 matching 8 bases. Germline values: CDR1 MGHDK, CDR2 SYGVNS. The CDR3 length is 16 residues. After removal of 5 bases from V and 0 bases from J, the junction contained 8 bases not matched to a gene. Here the CDR3 reads CASSSQTSAHQETQYF. CDR3 DNA: TGTGCCAGCAGTTCCCAGACTAGCGCCCACCAAGAGACCCAGTACTTC.

The CDR3 nucleotides are TGCGCCAGCAGCATGACCGGGACAGGGGAGAGCTTGAGCTACACCTTC. It encodes CASSMTGTGESLSYTF. V and J are TRBV5-1 and TRBJ1-2; the match to TRBD1 covers 10 bases. The CDR3 extends over 16 amino acids. CDR1 and CDR2 (germline): SGHRS, YFSETQ. The trim removed 4 bases at V and 9 bases at J, leaving 15 bases unmatched.

This clone was counted a single time. The chain couples TRBV28 to TRBJ1-1; D possibly corresponds to TRBD1 (5 bases). V lost 5 bases, J lost 0 bases, and 10 bases lay in between. Germline CDR1 reads MDHEN; CDR2 reads SYDVKM. The CDR3 covers 14 residues. CDR3 DNA: TGTGCCAGCAGTCTCAAGACAGTGAACACTGAAGCTTTCTTT. Translated: CASSLKTVNTEAFF.

The CDR3: CASSQSTTTEAFF. Here the CDR3 DNA reads TGTGCCAGCAGTCAGTCGACTACCACTGAAGCTTTCTTT. This chain connects TRBV28 to TRBJ1-1; D gene uncertain. Germline V gives CDR1 MDHEN, CDR2 SYDVKM. CDR3 length equals 13 residues. Between the trimmed V and J ends, which lost 5 bases and 4 bases, there was a span of 11 bases.

The gene calls are TRBV6-6 and TRBJ1-2; D might be TRBD1 (5 bases). CDR3 size: 12 residues. V shed 5 bases and J shed 8 bases, with 12 bases lying between them. The germline V gene encodes CDR1 MNHNY and CDR2 SVGAGI (reference sequence). The chain's CDR3 is CASSDRGVGYTF. The CDR3, as DNA: TGTGCCAGCAGTGACCGGGGGGTAGGCTACACCTTC.

CDR3 coding DNA: TGTGCCAGCAGGAGGGGGGGACAGGCCCCCTCCTACGAGCAGTACTTC. Translated: CASRRGGQAPSYEQYF. The gene calls are TRBV28 and TRBJ2-7; D is perhaps TRBD1 (8 bases). The CDR3 runs 16 residues. CDR1 is MDHEN, CDR2 SYDVKM, per germline. Trimming removed 6 bases at V and 0 bases at J, with 18 bases between.

The chain has TRBV23-1 and TRBJ1-1; D perhaps matches TRBD1 (5 bases). Being an ORF, TRBV23-1 has a function that is uncertain. V lost 9 bases to trimming and J lost 1 base, with 9 bases between them. The CDR3 runs to 12 residues. The DNA of the CDR3 is TGCGCCAGACAGGACCCGAACACTGAAGCTTTCTTT. This encodes CARQDPNTEAFF.

This clone was seen a single time. The rearrangement links TRBV2 to TRBJ1-5; D gene unclear. The V end lost 2 bases, the J end lost 3 bases, and 17 bases lay between the germline ends. Germline-derived CDR1 and CDR2 are SNHLY and FYNNEI. CDR3 size: 17 residues. The DNA of the CDR3 is TGTGCCAGCAGTGAACTGACACGATCGATAATCAATCAGCCCCAGCATTTT. It specifies CASSELTRSIINQPQHF.

This sequence joins TRBV27 and TRBJ2-4; tentative D call: TRBD2 (6 bases). There are 13 residues in the CDR3. V gave up 7 bases and J gave up 4 bases, with 11 bases separating them. Germline V lookup: CDR1 MNHEY, CDR2 SMNVEV (reference sequence). This chain's CDR3 is CASIPRGKNIQYF. The CDR3 DNA follows: TGTGCCAGCATCCCTCGGGGGAAAAACATTCAGTACTTC.

V gene TRBV30 combines with J gene TRBJ2-7; TRBD1 aligns across 10 bases. CDR3 length: 13 residues. Germline assignment: CDR1 GTSNPN and CDR2 SVGIG (reference sequence). J lost 3 bases, V lost 5 bases, and 4 bases had no gene match. The CDR3 region is CAWGDRGIYEQYF. CDR3 DNA: TGTGCCTGGGGGGACAGGGGTATCTACGAGCAGTACTTC.

This chain links TRBV2 with TRBJ1-4; 8 nucleotides line up with TRBD1. The CDR3 sequence is 13 residues long. CDR1 SNHLY and CDR2 FYNNEI come from the germline V gene. The trim removed 8 bases at V and 3 bases at J, leaving 2 bases unmatched. CDR3 sequence: CASLTGANEKLFF. The CDR3 bases are TGTGCCAGCCTGACAGGGGCTAATGAAAAACTGTTTTTT.

This clone turned up a few times. The rearrangement links TRBV28 to TRBJ1-5; 9 nucleotides line up with TRBD1. With 4 bases clipped from V and 8 bases from J, the junction kept 3 bases outside the gene matches. Germline V gene data show CDR1 as MDHEN and CDR2 as SYDVKM. This CDR3 has 13 amino acids. This chain's CDR3 is CASSSGQGEPQHF. Here the CDR3 DNA reads TGTGCCAGCAGTTCGGGACAGGGTGAGCCCCAGCATTTT.

This rearrangement joins TRBV4-3 to TRBJ2-2; 7 bases align to TRBD2. Germline-derived CDR1 and CDR2 are LGHNA and YSLEER. CDR3 size: 17 residues. The trim removed 3 bases at V and 3 bases at J, leaving 10 bases unmatched. The CDR3 loop is CASSHPSGGGHTGELFF. The CDR3 nucleotides read TGCGCCAGCAGCCATCCCTCGGGCGGGGGTCACACCGGGGAGCTGTTTTTT.

The gene calls are TRBV6-1 and TRBJ2-6; 10 bases match TRBD1. J gave up 0 bases and V 4 bases, and 9 bases lay outside the gene matches. The germline gives CDR1 MNHNS, CDR2 SASEGT. The CDR3 has 19 amino acids. The CDR3 DNA sequence: TGTGCCAGCAGTGTGGGGACAGGGGCTCCTTTCTCTGGGGCCAACGTCCTGACTTTC. Encoded protein: CASSVGTGAPFSGANVLTF.

This clone has just one count. The gene calls are TRBV4-3 and TRBJ2-2, with 7 bases fitting TRBD1. Trimming took 1 base from V and 5 from J; bases not matched to a gene: 7. CDR1 is LGHNA and CDR2 is YSLEER in the germline V gene. The CDR3 has 16 amino acids. CDR3 nucleotides: TGCGCCAGCAGCCAAGCCCGGGACAGTGAAACCGGGGAGCTGTTTTTT. This sequence encodes CASSQARDSETGELFF.

This clone was detected only a few times. The gene calls are TRBV4-3 and TRBJ2-7; D is perhaps TRBD2 (5 bases). The V gene lost 1 base and the J gene lost 7 bases, with 26 bases spanning the gap. The CDR3 is 18 residues long. The germline V gene encodes CDR1 LGHNA and CDR2 YSLEER. In nucleotides, the CDR3 is TGCGCCAGCAGCCAAGTTGTTGTATGGGAAGGAGGTTTCGAGGAGCAGTACTTC. It is translated as CASSQVVVWEGGFEEQYF.